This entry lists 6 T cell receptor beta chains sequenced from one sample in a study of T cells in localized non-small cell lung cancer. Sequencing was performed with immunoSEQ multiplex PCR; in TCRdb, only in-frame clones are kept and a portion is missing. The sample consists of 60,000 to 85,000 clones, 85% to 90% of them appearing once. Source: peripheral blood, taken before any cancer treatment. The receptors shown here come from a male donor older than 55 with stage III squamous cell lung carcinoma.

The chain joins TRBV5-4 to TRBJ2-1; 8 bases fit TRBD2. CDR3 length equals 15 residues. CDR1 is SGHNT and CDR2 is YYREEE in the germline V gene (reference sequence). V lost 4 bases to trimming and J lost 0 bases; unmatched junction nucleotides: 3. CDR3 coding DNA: TGTGCCAGCAGCCCCCGGGGGGGCTCCTACAATGAGCAGTTCTTC. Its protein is CASSPRGGSYNEQFF.

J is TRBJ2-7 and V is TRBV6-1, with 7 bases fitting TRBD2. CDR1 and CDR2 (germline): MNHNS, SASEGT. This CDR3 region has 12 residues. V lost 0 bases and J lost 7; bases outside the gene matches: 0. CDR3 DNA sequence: TGTGCCAGCAGTGAAGCGGGGGGGGAGCAGTACTTC. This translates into CASSEAGGEQYF.

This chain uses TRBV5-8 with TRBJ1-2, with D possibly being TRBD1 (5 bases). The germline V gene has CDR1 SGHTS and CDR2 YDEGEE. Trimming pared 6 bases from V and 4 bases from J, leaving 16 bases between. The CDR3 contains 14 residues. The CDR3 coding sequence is TGTGCCAGCACCAGAATATCGGGGGGCTATGGCTACACCTTC. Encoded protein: CASTRISGGYGYTF.

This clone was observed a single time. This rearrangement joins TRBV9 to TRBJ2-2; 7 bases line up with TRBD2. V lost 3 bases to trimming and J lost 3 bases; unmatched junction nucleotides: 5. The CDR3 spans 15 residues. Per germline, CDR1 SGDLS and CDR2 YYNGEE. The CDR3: CASSALAGYTGELFF. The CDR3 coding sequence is TGTGCCAGCAGCGCCTTAGCGGGCTACACCGGGGAGCTGTTTTTT.

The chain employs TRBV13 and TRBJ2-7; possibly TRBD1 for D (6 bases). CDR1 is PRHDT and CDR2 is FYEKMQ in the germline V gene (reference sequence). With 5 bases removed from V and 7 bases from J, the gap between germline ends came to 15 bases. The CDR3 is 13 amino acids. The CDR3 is CASSRRVTGEQYF. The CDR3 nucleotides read TGTGCCAGCAGCCGTCGGGTCACAGGGGAGCAGTACTTC.

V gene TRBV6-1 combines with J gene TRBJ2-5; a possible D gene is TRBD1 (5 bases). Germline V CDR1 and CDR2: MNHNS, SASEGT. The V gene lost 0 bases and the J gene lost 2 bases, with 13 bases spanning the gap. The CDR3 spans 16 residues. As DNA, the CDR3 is TGTGCCAGCAGTGAAGCTGGTAGGGGCCCGCAAGAGACCCAGTACTTC. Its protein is CASSEAGRGPQETQYF.